This T cell receptor beta chain was sequenced for a study of CD8+CD57+ T cells in acquired aplastic anemia (dated by TCRdb to between 2018 and 2020). The study in broad terms: DNA extracted from sorted CD4+ and CD8+ cells had a mean of around 3 ug, with a range of about 0.19 to 27.4 ug. A CD8+CD57+ expansion meant a frequency higher than the mean frequency seen in healthy subjects.

The paper's findings and limits, for the study overall: Roughly 29 CD8+ CDR3 sequences were found to be shared between patients and controls, but these sequences appeared to be highly expressed in patients and within the immunodominant clones of the patients. Patients and healthy controls showed no significant difference in CD8+ Simpson's diversity (P=0.060).

Spanning cysteine to phenylalanine, the CDR3 consists of 14 amino acids. Just the 42-base CDR3 DNA is kept, in frame starting at base 1. The germline V gene encodes CDR1 SGDLS and CDR2 YYNGEE. V is pared back by 0 bases and J by 9 bases, with 13 bases lying between the germline termini. Regarding this clonotype: No antigen is known for it. No base qualities exist here, and no much larger clone lies one base off it.

Patients chosen for sequencing had shown expansion of CD8+CD57+ cells by flow cytometry. Every patient had severe acquired aplastic anemia, diagnosed using the International Study of Aplastic Anemia and Agranulocytosis and Camitta criteria. No therapy had been received by the patients at the time of blood sampling. In this study, sorted CD4+ and CD8+ T cells from the blood of healthy subjects and of severe aplastic anemia patients had their TCR repertoires deep-sequenced. Patients were enrolled in the USA under clinicaltrials.gov protocols 00001620, 01623167, 00001397, 00071045, 00081523 and 00961064. Ficoll-Paque density gradient centrifugation was used to isolate peripheral blood mononuclear cells. Before DNA extraction, CD4+ and CD8+ T cells were sorted by FACS or by magnetic beads. Genomic DNA was used as template for profiling of TCR beta VDJ combinations and CDR3 sequences. An Illumina HiSeq 2000 was used for TCR repertoire sequencing. The published analysis was carried out like this. TRBV/TRBJ rearrangement plots, CDR3 size and DJ length profiles, and Simpson's diversity index were used to assess repertoires. The most abundant DNA sequence in the deep sequencing data was taken as the immunodominant clone. CDR3 amino acid sequences were screened for sharing across subjects and compared with published repertoires and the VDJdb database. The public sequencing data were trimmed at Q25 with fastp and processed into clonotypes with MiXCR by TCRdb, which kept only in-frame beta chains. All rows with the same CDR3 protein become a single entry with the most common DNA and genes. These V and J calls derive from TCRdb rather than the authors' analysis. This sample holds roughly 160,000 distinct CDR3 sequences; over 70% were observed only once. 35% to 60% of the sample rests with the top ten.

The sequencing sample was made of sorted CD4+, CD8+, or CD8+CD57+ T cells (not recorded which) from PBMCs. The sequence was obtained from a human donor with aplastic anemia. The receptor chain draws on TRBV9 and TRBJ1-3, and perhaps TRBD1 as D gene, on 5 matching bases. Here the CDR3 is given as CASSVATDRGTIYF. In nucleotide form, the sequence is TGTGCCAGCAGCGTAGCGACAGACCGGGGCACCATATATTTT.